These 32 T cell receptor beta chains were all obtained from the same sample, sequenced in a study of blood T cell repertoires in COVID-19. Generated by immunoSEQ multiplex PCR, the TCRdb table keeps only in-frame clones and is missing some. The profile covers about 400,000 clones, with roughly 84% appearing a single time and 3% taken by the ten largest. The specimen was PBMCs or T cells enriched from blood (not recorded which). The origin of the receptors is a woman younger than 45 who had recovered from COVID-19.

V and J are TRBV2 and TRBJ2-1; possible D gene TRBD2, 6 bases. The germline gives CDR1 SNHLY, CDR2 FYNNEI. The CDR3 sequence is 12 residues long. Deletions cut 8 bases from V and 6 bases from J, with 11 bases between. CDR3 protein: CASSGEANEQFF. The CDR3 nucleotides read TGTGCCAGCTCCGGGGAGGCCAATGAGCAGTTCTTC.

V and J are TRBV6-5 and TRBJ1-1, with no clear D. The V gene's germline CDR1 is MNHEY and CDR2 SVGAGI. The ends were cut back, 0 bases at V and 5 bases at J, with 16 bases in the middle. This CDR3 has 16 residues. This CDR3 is CASSYSSFPGSTEAFF. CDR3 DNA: TGTGCCAGCAGTTACTCGAGCTTTCCGGGGAGTACTGAAGCTTTCTTT.

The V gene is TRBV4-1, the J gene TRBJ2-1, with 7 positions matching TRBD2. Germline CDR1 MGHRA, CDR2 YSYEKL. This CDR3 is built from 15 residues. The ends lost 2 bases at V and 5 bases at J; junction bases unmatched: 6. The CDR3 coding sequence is TGCGCCAGCAGCCAAATGGCGGGAGCCCACAATGAGCAGTTCTTC. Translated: CASSQMAGAHNEQFF.

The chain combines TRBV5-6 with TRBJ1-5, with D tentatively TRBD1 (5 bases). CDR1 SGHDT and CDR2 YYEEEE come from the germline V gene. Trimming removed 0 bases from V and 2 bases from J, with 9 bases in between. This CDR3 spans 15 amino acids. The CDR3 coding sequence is TGTGCCAGCAGCTTGGGTTTAGGGGGCAATCAGCCCCAGCATTTT. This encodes CASSLGLGGNQPQHF.

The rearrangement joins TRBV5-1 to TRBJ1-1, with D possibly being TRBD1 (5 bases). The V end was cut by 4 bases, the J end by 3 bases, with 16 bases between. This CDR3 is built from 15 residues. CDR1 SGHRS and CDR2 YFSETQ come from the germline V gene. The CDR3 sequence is CASSPGLGGDTEAFF. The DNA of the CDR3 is TGCGCCAGCAGCCCCGGGCTCGGAGGGGACACTGAAGCTTTCTTT.

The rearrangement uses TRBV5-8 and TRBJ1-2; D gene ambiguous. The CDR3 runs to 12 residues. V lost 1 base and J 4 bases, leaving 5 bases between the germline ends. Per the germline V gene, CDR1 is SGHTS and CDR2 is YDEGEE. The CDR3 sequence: CASSLPSYGYTF. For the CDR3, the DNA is TGTGCCAGCAGCTTGCCCAGCTATGGCTACACCTTC. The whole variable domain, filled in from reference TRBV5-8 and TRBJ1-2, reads EAGVTQSPTHLIKTRGQQATLRCSPISGHTSVYWYQQALGLGLQFLLWYDEGEERNRGNFPPRFSGRQFPNYSSELNVNALELEDSALYLCASSLPSYGYTFGSGTRLTVV.

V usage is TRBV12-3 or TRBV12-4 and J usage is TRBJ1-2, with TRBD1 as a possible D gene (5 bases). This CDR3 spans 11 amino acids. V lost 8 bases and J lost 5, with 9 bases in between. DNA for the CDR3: TGTGCCAGCGCCGGGGGTTATGGCTACACCTTC. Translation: CASAGGYGYTF.

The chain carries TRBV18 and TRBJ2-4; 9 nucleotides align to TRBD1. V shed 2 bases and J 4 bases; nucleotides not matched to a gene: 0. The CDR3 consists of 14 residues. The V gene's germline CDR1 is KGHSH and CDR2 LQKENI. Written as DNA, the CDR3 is TGTGCCAGCTCACCAGACAGGGGGAAAAACATTCAGTACTTC. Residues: CASSPDRGKNIQYF.

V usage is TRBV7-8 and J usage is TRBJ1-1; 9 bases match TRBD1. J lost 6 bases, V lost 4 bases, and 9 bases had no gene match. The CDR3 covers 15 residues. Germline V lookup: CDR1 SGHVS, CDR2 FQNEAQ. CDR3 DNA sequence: TGTGCCAGCAGCTCCCGGGACAGGGAAGCCCCTGAAGCTTTCTTT. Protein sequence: CASSSRDREAPEAFF.

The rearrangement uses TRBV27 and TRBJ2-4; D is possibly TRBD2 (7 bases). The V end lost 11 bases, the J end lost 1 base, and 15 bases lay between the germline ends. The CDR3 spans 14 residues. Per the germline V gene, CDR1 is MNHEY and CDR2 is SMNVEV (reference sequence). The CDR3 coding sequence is TGTGCCTCCTGGGGGGGGCACGCCAAAAACATTCAGTACTTC. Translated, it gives CASWGGHAKNIQYF.

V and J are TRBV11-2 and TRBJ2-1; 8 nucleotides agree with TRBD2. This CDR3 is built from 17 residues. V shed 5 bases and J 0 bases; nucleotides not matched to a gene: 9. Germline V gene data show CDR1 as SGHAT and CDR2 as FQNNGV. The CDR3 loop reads CASSTHRGRNSYNEQFF. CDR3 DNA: TGTGCCAGCAGCACCCATCGCGGGAGGAACTCCTACAATGAGCAGTTCTTC.

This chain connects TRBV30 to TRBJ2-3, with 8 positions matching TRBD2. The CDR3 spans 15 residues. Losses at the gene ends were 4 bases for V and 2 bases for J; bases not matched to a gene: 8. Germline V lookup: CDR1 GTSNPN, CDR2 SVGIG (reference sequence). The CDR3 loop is CAWISWRGDTDTQYF. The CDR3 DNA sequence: TGTGCCTGGATCAGCTGGCGGGGGGACACAGATACGCAGTATTTT.

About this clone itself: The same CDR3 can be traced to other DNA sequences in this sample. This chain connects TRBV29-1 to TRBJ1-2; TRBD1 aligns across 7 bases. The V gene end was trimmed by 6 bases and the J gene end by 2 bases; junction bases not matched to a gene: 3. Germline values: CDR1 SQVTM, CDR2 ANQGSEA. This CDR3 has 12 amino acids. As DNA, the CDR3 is TGCAGCGTAGGGGGACAGAACTATGGCTACACCTTC. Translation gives CSVGGQNYGYTF.

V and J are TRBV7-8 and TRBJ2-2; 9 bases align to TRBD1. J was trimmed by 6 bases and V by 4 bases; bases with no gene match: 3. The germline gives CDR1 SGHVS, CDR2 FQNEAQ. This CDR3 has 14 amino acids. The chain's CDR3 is CASSYRGQPGELFF. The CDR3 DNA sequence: TGTGCCAGCAGCTACAGGGGGCAACCCGGGGAGCTGTTTTTT.

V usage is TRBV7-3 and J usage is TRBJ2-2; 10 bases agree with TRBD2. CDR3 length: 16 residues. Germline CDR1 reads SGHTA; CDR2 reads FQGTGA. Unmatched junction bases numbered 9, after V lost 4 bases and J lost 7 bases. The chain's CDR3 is CASSSHSGGAGGELFF. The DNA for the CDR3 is TGTGCCAGCAGCTCCCACAGCGGGGGGGCCGGCGGGGAGCTGTTTTTT.

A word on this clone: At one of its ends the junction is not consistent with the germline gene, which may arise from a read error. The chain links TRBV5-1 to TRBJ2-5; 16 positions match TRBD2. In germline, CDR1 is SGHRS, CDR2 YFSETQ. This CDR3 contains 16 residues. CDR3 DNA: TGCGCCAGCAGGGGACTAGCGGGGGGGTCGCAAGAAACCCAGTACTTC. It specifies CASRGLAGGSQETQYF.

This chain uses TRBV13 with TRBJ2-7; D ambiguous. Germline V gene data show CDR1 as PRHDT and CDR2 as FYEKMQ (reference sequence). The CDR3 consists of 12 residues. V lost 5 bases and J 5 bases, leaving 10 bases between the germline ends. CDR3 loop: CASSLPGDEQYF. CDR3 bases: TGTGCCAGCAGCCTCCCCGGAGACGAGCAGTACTTC. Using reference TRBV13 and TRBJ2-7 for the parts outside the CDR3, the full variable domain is AAGVIQSPRHLIKEKRETATLKCYPIPRHDTVYWYQQGPGQDPQFLISFYEKMQSDKGSIPDRFSAQQFSDYHSELNMSSLELGDSALYFCASSLPGDEQYFGPGTRLTVT.

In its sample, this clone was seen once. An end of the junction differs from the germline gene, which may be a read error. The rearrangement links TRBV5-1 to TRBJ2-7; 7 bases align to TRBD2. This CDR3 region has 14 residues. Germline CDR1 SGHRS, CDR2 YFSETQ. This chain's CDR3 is CARSLGGDSYEQYF. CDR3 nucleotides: TGCGCCCGCAGCTTGGGGGGGGATTCCTACGAGCAGTACTTC.

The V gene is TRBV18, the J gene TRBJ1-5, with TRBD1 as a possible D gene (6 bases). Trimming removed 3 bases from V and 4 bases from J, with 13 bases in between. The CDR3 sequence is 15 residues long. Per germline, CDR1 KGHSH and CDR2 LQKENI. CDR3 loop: CASSPATGNNQPQHF. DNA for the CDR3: TGTGCCAGCTCACCGGCTACAGGGAATAATCAGCCCCAGCATTTT.

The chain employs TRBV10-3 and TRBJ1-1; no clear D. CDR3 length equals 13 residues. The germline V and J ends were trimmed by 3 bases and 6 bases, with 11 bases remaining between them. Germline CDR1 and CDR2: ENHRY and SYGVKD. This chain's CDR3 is CAISERESAEAFF. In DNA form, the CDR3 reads TGTGCCATCAGTGAAAGGGAGAGCGCTGAAGCTTTCTTT.

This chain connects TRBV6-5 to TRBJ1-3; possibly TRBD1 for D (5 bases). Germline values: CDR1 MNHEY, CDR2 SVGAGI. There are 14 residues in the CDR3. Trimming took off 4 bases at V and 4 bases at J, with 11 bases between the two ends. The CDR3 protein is CASSSQVRGNTIYF. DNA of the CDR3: TGTGCCAGCAGTTCACAGGTGCGAGGAAACACCATATATTTT.

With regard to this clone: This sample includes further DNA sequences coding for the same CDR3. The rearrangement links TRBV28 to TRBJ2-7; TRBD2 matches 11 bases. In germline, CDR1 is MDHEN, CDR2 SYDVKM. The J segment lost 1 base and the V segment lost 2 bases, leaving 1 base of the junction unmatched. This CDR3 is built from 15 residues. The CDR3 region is CASSLGTSGSYEQYF. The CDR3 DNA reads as TGTGCCAGCAGTTTAGGGACTAGCGGTTCCTACGAGCAGTACTTC.

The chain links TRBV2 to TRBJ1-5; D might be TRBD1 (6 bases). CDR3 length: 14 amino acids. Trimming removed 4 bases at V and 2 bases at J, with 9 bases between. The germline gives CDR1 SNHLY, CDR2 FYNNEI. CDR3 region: CASSGPGGNQPQHF. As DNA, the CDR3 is TGTGCCAGCAGTGGGCCAGGGGGCAATCAGCCCCAGCATTTT.

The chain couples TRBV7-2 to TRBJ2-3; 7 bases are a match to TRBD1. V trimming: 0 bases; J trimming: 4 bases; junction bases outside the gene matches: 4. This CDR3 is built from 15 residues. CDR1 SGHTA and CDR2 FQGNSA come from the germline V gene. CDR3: CASSLARQGADTQYF. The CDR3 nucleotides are TGTGCCAGCAGCTTAGCTAGGCAGGGGGCAGATACGCAGTATTTT. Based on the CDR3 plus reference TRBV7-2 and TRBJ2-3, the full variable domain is GAGVSQSPSNKVTEKGKDVELRCDPISGHTALYWYRQSLGQGLEFLIYFQGNSAPDKSGLPSDRFSAERTGGSVSTLTIQRTQQEDSAVYLCASSLARQGADTQYFGPGTRLTVL.

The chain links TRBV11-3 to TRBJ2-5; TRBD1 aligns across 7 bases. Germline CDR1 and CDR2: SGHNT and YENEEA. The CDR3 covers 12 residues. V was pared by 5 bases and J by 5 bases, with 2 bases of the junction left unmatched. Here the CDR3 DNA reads TGTGCCAGCAGCCGACAGGGCGAGACCCAGTACTTC. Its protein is CASSRQGETQYF.

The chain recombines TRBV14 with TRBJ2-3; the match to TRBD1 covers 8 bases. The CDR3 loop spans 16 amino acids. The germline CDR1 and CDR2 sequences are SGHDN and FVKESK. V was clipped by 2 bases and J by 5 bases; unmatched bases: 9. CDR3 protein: CASSQLSRGQGDTQYF. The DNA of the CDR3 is TGTGCCAGCAGCCAACTCTCCAGGGGGCAAGGAGATACGCAGTATTTT.

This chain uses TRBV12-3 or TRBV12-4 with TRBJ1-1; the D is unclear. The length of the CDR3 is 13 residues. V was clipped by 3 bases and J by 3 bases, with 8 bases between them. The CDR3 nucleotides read TGTGCCAGCAGTTTCCGCCTACACACTGAAGCTTTCTTT. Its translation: CASSFRLHTEAFF.

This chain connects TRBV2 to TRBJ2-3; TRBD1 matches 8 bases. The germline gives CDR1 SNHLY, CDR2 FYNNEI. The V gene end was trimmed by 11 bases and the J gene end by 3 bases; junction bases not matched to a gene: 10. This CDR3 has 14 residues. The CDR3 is CAGTQGARTDTQYF. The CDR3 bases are TGTGCCGGAACTCAGGGGGCGCGTACAGATACGCAGTATTTT.

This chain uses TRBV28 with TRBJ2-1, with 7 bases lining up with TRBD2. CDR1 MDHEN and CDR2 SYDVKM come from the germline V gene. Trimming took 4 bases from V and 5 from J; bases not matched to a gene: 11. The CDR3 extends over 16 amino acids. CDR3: CASSSPNSGEHNEQFF. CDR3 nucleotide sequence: TGTGCCAGCAGTTCGCCCAACAGCGGGGAGCACAATGAGCAGTTCTTC. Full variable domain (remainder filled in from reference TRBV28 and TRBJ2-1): DVKVTQSSRYLVKRTGEKVFLECVQDMDHENMFWYRQDPGLGLRLIYFSYDVKMKEKGDIPEGYSVSREKKERFSLILESASTNQTSMYLCASSSPNSGEHNEQFFGPGTRLTVL.

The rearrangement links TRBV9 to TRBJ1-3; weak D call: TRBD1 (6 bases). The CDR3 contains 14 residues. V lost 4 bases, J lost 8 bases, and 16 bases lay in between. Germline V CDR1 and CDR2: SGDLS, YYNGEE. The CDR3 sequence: CASSQGRGVDTIYF. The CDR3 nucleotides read TGTGCCAGCAGCCAGGGCAGGGGAGTAGACACCATATATTTT.

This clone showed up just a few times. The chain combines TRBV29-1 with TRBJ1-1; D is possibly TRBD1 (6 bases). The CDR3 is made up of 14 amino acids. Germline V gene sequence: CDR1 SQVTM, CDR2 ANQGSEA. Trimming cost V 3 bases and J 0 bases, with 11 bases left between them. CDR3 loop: CSVDWGQMNTEAFF. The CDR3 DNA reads TGCAGCGTTGACTGGGGGCAAATGAACACTGAAGCTTTCTTT.

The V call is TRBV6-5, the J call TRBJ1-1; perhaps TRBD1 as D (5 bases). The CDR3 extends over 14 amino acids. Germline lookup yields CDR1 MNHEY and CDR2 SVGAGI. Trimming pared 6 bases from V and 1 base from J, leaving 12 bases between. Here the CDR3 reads CASRRDRGNTEAFF. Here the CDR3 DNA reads TGTGCCAGCAGAAGAGATAGGGGGAACACTGAAGCTTTCTTT.